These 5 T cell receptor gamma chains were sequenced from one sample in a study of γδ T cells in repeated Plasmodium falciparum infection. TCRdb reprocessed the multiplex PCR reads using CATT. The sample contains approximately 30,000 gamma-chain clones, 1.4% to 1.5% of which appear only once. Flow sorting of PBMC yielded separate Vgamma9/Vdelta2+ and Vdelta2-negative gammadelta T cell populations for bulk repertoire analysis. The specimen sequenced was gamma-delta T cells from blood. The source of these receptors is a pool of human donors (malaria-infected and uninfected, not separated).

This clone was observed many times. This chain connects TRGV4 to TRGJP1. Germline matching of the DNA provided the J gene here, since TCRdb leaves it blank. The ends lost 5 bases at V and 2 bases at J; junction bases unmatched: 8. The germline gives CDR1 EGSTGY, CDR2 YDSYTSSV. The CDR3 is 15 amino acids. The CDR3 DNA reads TGTGCCACCTGGGGTGAGGGCACCACTGGTTGGTTCAAGATATTT. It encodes CATWGEGTTGWFKIF.

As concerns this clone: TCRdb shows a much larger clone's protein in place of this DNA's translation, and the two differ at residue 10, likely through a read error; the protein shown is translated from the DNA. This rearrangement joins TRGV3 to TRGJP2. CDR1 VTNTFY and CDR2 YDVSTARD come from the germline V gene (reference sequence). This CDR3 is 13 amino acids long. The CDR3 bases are TGTGCCACCTGGGAGGGGGGTGATTGGACCAAGACGTTT. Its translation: CATWEGGDWTKTF.

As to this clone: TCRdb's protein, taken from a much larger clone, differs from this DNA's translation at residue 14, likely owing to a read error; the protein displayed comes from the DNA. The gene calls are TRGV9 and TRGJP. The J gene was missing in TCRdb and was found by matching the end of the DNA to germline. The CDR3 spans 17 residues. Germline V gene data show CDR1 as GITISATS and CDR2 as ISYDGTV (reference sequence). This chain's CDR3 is CALWEVKAKLGKKSKVF. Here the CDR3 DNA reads TGTGCCTTGTGGGAGGTGAAGGCCAAGTTGGGCAAAAAAAGCAAGGTATTT.

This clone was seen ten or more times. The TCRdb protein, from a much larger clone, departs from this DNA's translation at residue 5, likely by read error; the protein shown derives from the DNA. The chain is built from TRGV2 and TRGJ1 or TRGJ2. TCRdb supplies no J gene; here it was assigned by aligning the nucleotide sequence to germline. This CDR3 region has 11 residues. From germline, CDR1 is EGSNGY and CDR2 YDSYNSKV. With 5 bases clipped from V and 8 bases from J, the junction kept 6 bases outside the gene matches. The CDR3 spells CATWAEDKKLF. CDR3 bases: TGTGCCACCTGGGCCGAAGATAAGAAACTCTTT.

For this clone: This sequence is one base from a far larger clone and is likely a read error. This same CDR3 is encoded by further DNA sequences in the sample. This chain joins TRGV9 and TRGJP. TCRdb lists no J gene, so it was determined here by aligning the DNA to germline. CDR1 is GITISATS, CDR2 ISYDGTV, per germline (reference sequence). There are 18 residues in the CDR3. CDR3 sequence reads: CALWEAQSIRLGKKIKVF. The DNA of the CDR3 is TGTGCCTTATGGGAGGCCCAAAGTATAAGGTTGGGCAAAAAAATCAAGGTATTT.